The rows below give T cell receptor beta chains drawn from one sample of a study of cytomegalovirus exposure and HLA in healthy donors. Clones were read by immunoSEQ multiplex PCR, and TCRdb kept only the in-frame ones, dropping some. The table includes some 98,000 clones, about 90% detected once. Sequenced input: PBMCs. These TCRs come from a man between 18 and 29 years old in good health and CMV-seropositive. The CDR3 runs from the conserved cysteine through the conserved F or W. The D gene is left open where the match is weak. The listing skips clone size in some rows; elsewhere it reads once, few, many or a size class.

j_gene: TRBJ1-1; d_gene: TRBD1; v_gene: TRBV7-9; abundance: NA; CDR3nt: TGTGCCAGCAGCTTAGGGCAGGGGGCAAACCTGAACACTGAAGCTTTCTTT; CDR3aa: CASSLGQGANLNTEAFF
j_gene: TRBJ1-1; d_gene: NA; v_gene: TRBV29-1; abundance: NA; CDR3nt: TGCAGCGTCGGTTTAATGAACACTGAAGCTTTCTTT; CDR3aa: CSVGLMNTEAFF
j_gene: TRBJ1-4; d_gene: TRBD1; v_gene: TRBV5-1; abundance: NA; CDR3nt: TGCGCCAGCAGCTCGGGACAGGAGGCAAAAAAACTGTTTTTT; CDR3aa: CASSSGQEAKKLFF
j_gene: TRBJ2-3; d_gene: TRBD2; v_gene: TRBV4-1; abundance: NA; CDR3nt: TGCGCCAGCAGCCAAGATCCTAGCGGGAGCACAGATACGCAGTATTTT; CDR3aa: CASSQDPSGSTDTQYF
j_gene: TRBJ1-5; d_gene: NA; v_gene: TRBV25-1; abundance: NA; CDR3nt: TGTGCCAGCAGTGTTAATAGCAATCAGCCCCAGCATTTT; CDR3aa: CASSVNSNQPQHF
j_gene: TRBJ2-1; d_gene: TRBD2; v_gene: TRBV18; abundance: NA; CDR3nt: TGTGCCAGCTCACCGACCCGGGGGCTAGCGGGAGGGCCCCCCTACAATGAGCAGTTCTTC; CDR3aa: CASSPTRGLAGGPPYNEQFF
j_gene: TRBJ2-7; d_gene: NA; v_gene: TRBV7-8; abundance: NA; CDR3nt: TGTGCCAGCAGCTTAGCTCCTTTTTTTTTGCCTACGATGTCATACGAGCAGTACTTC; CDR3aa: CASSLAPFFLPTMSYEQYF
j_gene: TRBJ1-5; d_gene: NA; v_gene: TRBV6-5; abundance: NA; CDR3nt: TGTGCCAGCAGTTACTCGAGATTTCAGCCCCAGCATTTT; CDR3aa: CASSYSRFQPQHF
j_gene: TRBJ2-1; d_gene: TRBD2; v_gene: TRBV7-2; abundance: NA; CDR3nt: TGTGCCAGCAGCTTAGCTAGCGGGGGGCCCTACAATGAGCAGTTCTTC; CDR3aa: CASSLASGGPYNEQFF
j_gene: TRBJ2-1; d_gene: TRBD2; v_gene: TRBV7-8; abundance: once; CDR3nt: TGTGCCAGCAGCCCGTACCGAGCGGGGGGTTACAATGAGCAGTTCTTC; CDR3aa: CASSPYRAGGYNEQFF
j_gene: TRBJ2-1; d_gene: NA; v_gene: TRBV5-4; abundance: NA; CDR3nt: TGTGCCAGCAGCTTGGCTGTCGGGTCTTCCTACAATGAGCAGTTCTTC; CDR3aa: CASSLAVGSSYNEQFF
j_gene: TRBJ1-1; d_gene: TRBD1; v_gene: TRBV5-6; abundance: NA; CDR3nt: TGTGCCAGCAGCCGGACAGGTCGTGACGCTTTCTTT; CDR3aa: CASSRTGRDAFF
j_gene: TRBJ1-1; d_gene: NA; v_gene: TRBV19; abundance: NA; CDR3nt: TGTGCCAGTAGTATGGGGCAGGGTGACACTGAAGCTTTCTTT; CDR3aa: CASSMGQGDTEAFF
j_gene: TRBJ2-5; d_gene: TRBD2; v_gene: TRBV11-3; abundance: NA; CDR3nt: TGTGCCAGCAGCTCCTGGGGGGGCCAAGAGACCCAGTACTTC; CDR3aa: CASSSWGGQETQYF
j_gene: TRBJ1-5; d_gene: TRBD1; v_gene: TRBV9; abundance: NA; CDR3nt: TGTGCCAGCAGCGTGGGGGGGGACAGGCGGCAGCCCCAGCATTTT; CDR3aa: CASSVGGDRRQPQHF
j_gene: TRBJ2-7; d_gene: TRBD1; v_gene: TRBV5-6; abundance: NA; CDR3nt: TGTGCCAGCAGCTTGGCGGGACAGACCTACGAGCAGTACTTC; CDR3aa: CASSLAGQTYEQYF
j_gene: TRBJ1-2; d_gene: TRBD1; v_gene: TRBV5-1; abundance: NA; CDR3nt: TGCGCCAGCAGCCAGGTTGGACAGGAAATGAACTATGGCTACACCTTC; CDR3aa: CASSQVGQEMNYGYTF
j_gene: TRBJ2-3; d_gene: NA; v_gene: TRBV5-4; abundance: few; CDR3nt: TGTGCCAGCAGCTATGAGCGGAGCACAGATACGCAGTATTTT; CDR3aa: CASSYERSTDTQYF
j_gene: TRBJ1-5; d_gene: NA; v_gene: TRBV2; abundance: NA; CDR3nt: TGTGCCAGCAGTGATGAGAGTTCTGGCAATCAGCCCCAGCATTTT; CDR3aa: CASSDESSGNQPQHF
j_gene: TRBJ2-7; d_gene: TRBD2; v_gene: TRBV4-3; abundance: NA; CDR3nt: TGCGCCAGCAGCCAAGGGGAAAACGGGAGGTACGAGCAGTACTTC; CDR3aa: CASSQGENGRYEQYF
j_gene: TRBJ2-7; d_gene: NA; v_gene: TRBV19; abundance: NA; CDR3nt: TGTGCCAGTAGTCGGACAGCCGCCAGCTCCTACGAGCAGTACTTC; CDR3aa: CASSRTAASSYEQYF
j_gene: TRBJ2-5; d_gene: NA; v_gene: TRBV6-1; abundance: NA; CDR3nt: TGTGCCAGCAGTGAAGGAGCTAGCGAAGAGACCCAGTACTTC; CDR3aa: CASSEGASEETQYF
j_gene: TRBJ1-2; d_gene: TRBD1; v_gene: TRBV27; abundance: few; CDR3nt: TGTGCCAGCAGTTTGGAACCCGGACTGGGACAGCGAGGCTACACCTTC; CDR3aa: CASSLEPGLGQRGYTF
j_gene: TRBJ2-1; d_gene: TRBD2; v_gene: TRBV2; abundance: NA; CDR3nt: TGTGCCAGCAGAGAGACTAGCGGGGGGTACAATGAGCAGTTCTTC; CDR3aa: CASRETSGGYNEQFF
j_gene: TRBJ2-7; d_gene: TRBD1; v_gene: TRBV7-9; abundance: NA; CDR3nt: TGTGCCAGCAGCCCAAGCAGGGGGCCCTACGAGCAGTACTTC; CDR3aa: CASSPSRGPYEQYF
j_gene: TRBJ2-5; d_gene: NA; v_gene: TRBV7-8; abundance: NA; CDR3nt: TGTGCCAGCAGCTTAGTCATCGCACCCCCGGAGGAGACCCAGTACTTC; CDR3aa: CASSLVIAPPEETQYF
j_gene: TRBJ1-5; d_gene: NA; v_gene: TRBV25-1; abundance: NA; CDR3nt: TGTGCCAGCAGTGAAAGTACAGGAAATAGCAATCAGCCCCAGCATTTT; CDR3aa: CASSESTGNSNQPQHF
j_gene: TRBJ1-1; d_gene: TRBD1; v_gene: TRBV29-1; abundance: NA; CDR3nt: TGCAGCGTTGAGACAGGGTTACAAGCTTTCTTT; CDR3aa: CSVETGLQAFF
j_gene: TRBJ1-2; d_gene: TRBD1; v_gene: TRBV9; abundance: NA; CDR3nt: TGTGCCAGCAGCGTAGGGCAGGGGGCCGGTAACTATGGCTACACCTTC; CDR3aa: CASSVGQGAGNYGYTF
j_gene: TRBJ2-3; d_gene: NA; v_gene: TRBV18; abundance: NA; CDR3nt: TGTGCCAGCTCGCCGTGGAGCCCTTACACAGATACGCAGTATTTT; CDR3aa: CASSPWSPYTDTQYF
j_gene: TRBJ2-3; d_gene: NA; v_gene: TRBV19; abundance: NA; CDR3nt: TGTGCCAGTAGTTCTCCGGGACTTCTAACCACAGATACGCAGTATTTT; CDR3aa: CASSSPGLLTTDTQYF
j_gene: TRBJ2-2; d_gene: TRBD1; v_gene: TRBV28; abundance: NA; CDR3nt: TGTGCCACGACCAAATTAGGGGACAGGGGCACCGGGGAGCTGTTTTTT; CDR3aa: CATTKLGDRGTGELFF
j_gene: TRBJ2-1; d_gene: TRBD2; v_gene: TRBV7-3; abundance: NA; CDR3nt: TGTGCCAGCAGCCCCCCGGGACTAGCGGGAGGTGAGCAGTTCTTC; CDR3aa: CASSPPGLAGGEQFF
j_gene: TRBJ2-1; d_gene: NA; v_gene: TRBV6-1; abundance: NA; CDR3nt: TGTGCCAGCAGTGTTAAAAGACTCCCCACGTTCGATGAGCAGTTCTTC; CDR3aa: CASSVKRLPTFDEQFF
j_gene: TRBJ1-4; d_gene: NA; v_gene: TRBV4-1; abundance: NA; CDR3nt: TGCGCCAGCAGCCAGGCAGGAGGGGCGATTCGTTATGAAAAACTGTTTTTT; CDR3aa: CASSQAGGAIRYEKLFF
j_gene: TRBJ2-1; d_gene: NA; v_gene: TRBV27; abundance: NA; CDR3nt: TGTGCCAGCAGTTTAAGACTGCCGGTGAGCTCCTACAATGAGCAGTTCTTC; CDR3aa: CASSLRLPVSSYNEQFF
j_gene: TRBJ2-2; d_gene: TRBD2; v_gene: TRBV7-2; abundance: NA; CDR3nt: TGTGCCAGCAGCCGGGGGGTCTGGGAGCTGTTTTTT; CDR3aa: CASSRGVWELFF
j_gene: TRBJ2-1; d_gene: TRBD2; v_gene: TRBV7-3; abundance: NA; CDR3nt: TGTGCCAGCAGCTTAGTGGGAGGGCCCTCGGGTGAGCAGTTCTTC; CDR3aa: CASSLVGGPSGEQFF
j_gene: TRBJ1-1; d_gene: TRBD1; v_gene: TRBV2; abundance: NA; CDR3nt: TGTGCCAGCAGTGAGCGACAGGGTGGGACTGAAGCTTTCTTT; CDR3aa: CASSERQGGTEAFF
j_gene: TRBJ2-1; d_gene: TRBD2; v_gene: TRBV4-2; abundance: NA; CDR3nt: TGTGCCAGCAGCCACCTCGCCGGGACTAGTTTCTACAATGAGCAGTTCTTC; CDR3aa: CASSHLAGTSFYNEQFF
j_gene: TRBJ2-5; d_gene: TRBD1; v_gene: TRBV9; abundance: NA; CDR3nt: TGTGCCAGCAGCGTCTCCCTCGGACAGGCGGAGACCCAGTACTTC; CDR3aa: CASSVSLGQAETQYF
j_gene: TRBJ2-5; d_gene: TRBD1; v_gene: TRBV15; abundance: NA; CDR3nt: TGTGCCACCAGCAGGGACAGGGGATACCAAGAGACCCAGTACTTC; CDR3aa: CATSRDRGYQETQYF
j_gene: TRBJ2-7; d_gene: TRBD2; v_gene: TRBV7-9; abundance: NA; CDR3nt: TGTGCCAGCAGCTTAGGGCTAGCGGGCGAGCAGTACTTC; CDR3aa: CASSLGLAGEQYF
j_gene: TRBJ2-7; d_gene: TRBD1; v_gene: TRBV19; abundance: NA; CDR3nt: TGTGCCAGTAGTATAGTGTCAACAGGGGCCTACGAGCAGTACTTC; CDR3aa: CASSIVSTGAYEQYF
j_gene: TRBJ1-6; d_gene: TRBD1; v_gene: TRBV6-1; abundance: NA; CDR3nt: TGTGCCAGCAGTGAGACAGGGGGAAGTTCACCCCTCCACTTT; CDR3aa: CASSETGGSSPLHF
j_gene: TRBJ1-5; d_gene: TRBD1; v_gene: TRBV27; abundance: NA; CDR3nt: TGTGCCAGCAGGCCTACAGGGGGGTCGGGTCAGCCCCAGCATTTT; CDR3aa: CASRPTGGSGQPQHF
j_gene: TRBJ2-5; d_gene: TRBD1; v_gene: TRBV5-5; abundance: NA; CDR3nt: TGTGCCAGCAGCTTGGGGGGGGACAGGGCAGAGACCCAGTACTTC; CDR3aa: CASSLGGDRAETQYF
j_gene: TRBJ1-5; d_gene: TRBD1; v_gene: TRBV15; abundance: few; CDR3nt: TGTGCCACCAGCAAGGCAGACAGGGATCAGCCCCAGCATTTT; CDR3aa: CATSKADRDQPQHF
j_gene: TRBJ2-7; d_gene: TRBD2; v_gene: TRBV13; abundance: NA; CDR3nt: TGTGCCAGCAGCCATATTACAGGGTCCGGGACTAGCGGGATAGGTCCCTACGAGCAGTACTTC; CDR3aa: CASSHITGSGTSGIGPYEQYF
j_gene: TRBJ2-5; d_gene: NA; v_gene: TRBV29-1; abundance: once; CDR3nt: TGCAGCGTTGCCGCGGTCGGGGAGACCCAGTACTTC; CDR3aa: CSVAAVGETQYF
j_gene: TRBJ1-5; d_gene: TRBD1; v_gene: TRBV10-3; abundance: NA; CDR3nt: TGTGCCATCAGGGGGACAGGGGACGATCAGCCCCAGCATTTT; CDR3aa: CAIRGTGDDQPQHF